A single sample gave rise to the 18 T cell receptor beta chains below, sequenced in a study of blood T cells in healthy people across ages. Alongside a J-beta primer mix, a sample-barcoded 5' primer served in a second PCR lasting roughly 7 to 11 cycles. TCRdb re-analysed the 5' RACE reads in MiXCR, keeping a single row per CDR3 protein. The repertoire holds some 780,000 distinct CDR3 sequences, roughly 56% seen once, with more than 25% in the top ten. The sequenced sample was blood. The source of these receptors is a middle-aged man in good health.

This clonotype has just a few counts. The V call is TRBV10-3, the J call TRBJ2-1, with 8 bases that match TRBD2. V was clipped by 4 bases and J by 8 bases; unmatched bases: 7. The CDR3 length is 14 residues. The germline V gene has CDR1 ENHRY and CDR2 SYGVKD. The CDR3 region is CAISVSLAADEQFF. The CDR3 nucleotides read TGTGCCATCAGTGTGTCACTAGCGGCCGATGAGCAGTTCTTC.

The V and J genes are TRBV28 and TRBJ2-1, with unresolved D. The V end was cut by 6 bases, the J end by 2 bases, with 11 bases between. The CDR3 has 14 amino acids. CDR1 is MDHEN and CDR2 is SYDVKM in the germline V gene. The CDR3 spells CASRNRRTYNEQFF. CDR3 nucleotides: TGTGCCAGCAGGAACCGACGGACCTACAATGAGCAGTTCTTC.

The V call is TRBV6-5, the J call TRBJ1-2; 7 nucleotides match TRBD1. CDR3 length equals 13 residues. The trim removed 7 bases at V and 4 bases at J, leaving 6 bases unmatched. Looked up from germline, CDR1 is MNHEY and CDR2 is SVGAGI. Here the CDR3 reads CASIGGQTYGYTF. The CDR3, as DNA: TGTGCCAGCATAGGGGGACAGACCTATGGCTACACCTTC.

The V gene is TRBV12-3 or TRBV12-4, the J gene TRBJ2-2; D is uncertain. The CDR3 is made up of 11 amino acids. Trimming took off 11 bases at V and 7 bases at J, with 11 bases between the two ends. CDR3 nucleotide sequence: TGTGCCCAATTTATGGGCGGGGAGCTGTTTTTT. Protein: CAQFMGGELFF.

V is TRBV20-1 and J is TRBJ2-1, with TRBD1 as a possible D gene (5 bases). Trimming left V 4 bases short and J 2 bases short, with 6 bases between. This CDR3 has 12 amino acids. Germline V CDR1 and CDR2: DFQATT, SNEGSKA (reference sequence). In DNA form, the CDR3 reads TGCAGTGCTACAGGGACCTACAATGAGCAGTTCTTC. Protein: CSATGTYNEQFF.

This clonotype was counted a few times. The V gene is TRBV5-6, the J gene TRBJ2-5; the match to TRBD1 covers 8 bases. V lost 6 bases to trimming and J lost 9 bases; unmatched junction nucleotides: 13. This CDR3 comprises 14 residues. Germline V gives CDR1 SGHDT, CDR2 YYEEEE. CDR3 residues: CASKTGALFGAQYF. Written as DNA, the CDR3 is TGTGCCAGCAAGACAGGGGCTCTATTTGGAGCCCAGTACTTC.

The CDR3 sequence: CASSFQRSSTDTQYF. The DNA of the CDR3 is TGTGCCAGCAGCTTTCAGCGCTCGAGCACAGATACGCAGTATTTT. This chain uses TRBV11-1 with TRBJ2-3; the D is unclear. Germline loops: CDR1 SGHAT, CDR2 FQDESV (reference sequence). The CDR3 covers 15 residues. V gave up 3 bases and J gave up 0 bases, with 10 bases separating them.

This clonotype has only a few counts. CDR3 DNA sequence: TGTGCCAGCAGTTCCCGTTTCCGGGACAGAGGATCCTACGAGCAGTACTTC. Encoded protein: CASSSRFRDRGSYEQYF. V is TRBV12-3 or TRBV12-4 and J is TRBJ2-7; TRBD1 agrees at 7 bases. The trim removed 4 bases at V and 1 base at J, leaving 13 bases unmatched. The CDR3 sequence is 17 residues long.

In DNA form, the CDR3 reads TGCAGTGCTAGTACAGGGGGCAATCAGCCCCAGCATTTT. It encodes CSASTGGNQPQHF. V is TRBV20-1 and J is TRBJ1-5; TRBD1 agrees at 7 bases. Germline CDR1 reads DFQATT; CDR2 reads SNEGSKA (reference sequence). This CDR3 comprises 13 residues. Trimming cost V 3 bases and J 2 bases; bases outside gene matches: 1.

This clonotype has a single count. CDR3 coding DNA: TGTGCCAGCAGCTGGGGCCGGGACAGGGGTTTCAATGAGCAGTTCTTC. Translated, it gives CASSWGRDRGFNEQFF. The gene calls are TRBV7-3 and TRBJ2-1; 10 bases agree with TRBD1. The germline gives CDR1 SGHTA, CDR2 FQGTGA. The CDR3 covers 16 residues. With 4 bases clipped from V and 6 bases from J, the junction kept 9 bases outside the gene matches.

V usage is TRBV20-1 and J usage is TRBJ2-1; maybe TRBD2 (6 bases). The J call is doubtful: the DNA matches TRBJ2-7 better. Germline V gene lookup returns CDR1 DFQATT and CDR2 SNEGSKA (reference sequence). The CDR3 length is 15 residues. The CDR3 bases are TGCAGTGCTAGAGACCTCGAGCGGGCGTACAATGAGCAGTACTTC. It encodes CSARDLERAYNEQYF.

This clonotype appeared once. The chain has TRBV7-9 and TRBJ1-2; TRBD1 might be the D (5 bases). In germline, CDR1 is SEHNR, CDR2 FQNEAQ (reference sequence). The CDR3 length is 14 residues. Deletions cut 0 bases from V and 6 bases from J, with 11 bases between. CDR3 nucleotide sequence: TGTGCCAGCAGCTTAGCGCGGACGGGGGATGGCTACACCTTC. Protein: CASSLARTGDGYTF.

This clonotype was detected a few times. The rearrangement links TRBV7-2 to TRBJ1-2; D gene unclear. V was shortened by 2 bases and J by 2 bases, with 12 bases between the two germline ends. Per the germline V gene, CDR1 is SGHTA and CDR2 is FQGNSA. This CDR3 has 15 amino acids. Here the CDR3 reads CASSLSAAENYGYTF. The DNA of the CDR3 is TGTGCCAGCAGCTTATCAGCTGCAGAGAACTATGGCTACACCTTC.

The chain carries TRBV7-3 and TRBJ2-5; 8 bases fit TRBD2. The germline CDR1 and CDR2 sequences are SGHTA and FQGTGA. Trimming took 4 bases from V and 3 from J; bases not matched to a gene: 7. The CDR3 is 15 amino acids. The CDR3 reads CASSSPGGSEETQYF. The CDR3 DNA sequence: TGTGCCAGCAGCTCCCCGGGAGGGAGTGAAGAGACCCAGTACTTC.

The chain carries TRBV7-3 and TRBJ2-2; 7 nucleotides match TRBD2. The CDR3 is 18 residues long. The trim removed 5 bases at V and 3 bases at J, leaving 15 bases unmatched. The germline CDR1 and CDR2 sequences are SGHTA and FQGTGA. The CDR3 protein is CASSRHNWAGVDTGELFF. The CDR3 bases are TGTGCCAGCAGCCGACACAACTGGGCGGGGGTGGACACCGGGGAGCTGTTTTTT.

The gene calls are TRBV6-2 or TRBV6-3 and TRBJ2-1; no definite D call. The CDR3 is 13 residues long. Germline values: CDR1 MNHEY, CDR2 SVGEGT. The germline V and J ends were trimmed by 6 bases and 9 bases, with 15 bases remaining between them. The CDR3 sequence: CASSTKNYREQFF. The CDR3 DNA follows: TGTGCCAGCAGCACTAAAAATTACCGTGAGCAGTTCTTC.

This clonotype was observed a few times. This rearrangement joins TRBV13 to TRBJ2-1; D is unresolved. The germline CDR1 and CDR2 sequences are PRHDT and FYEKMQ (reference sequence). The CDR3 is 15 residues long. Trimming removed 4 bases at V and 2 bases at J, with 12 bases between. CDR3 DNA: TGTGCCAGCAGCTCACGGACGGAGACCTACAATGAGCAGTTCTTC. This gives the protein CASSSRTETYNEQFF. The full variable domain, completed using reference TRBV13 and TRBJ2-1, is AAGVIQSPRHLIKEKRETATLKCYPIPRHDTVYWYQQGPGQDPQFLISFYEKMQSDKGSIPDRFSAQQFSDYHSELNMSSLELGDSALYFCASSSRTETYNEQFFGPGTRLTVL.

This chain uses TRBV5-1 with TRBJ1-6; D call uncertain. The CDR3 loop spans 16 amino acids. The V end was cut by 3 bases, the J end by 0 bases, with 10 bases between. CDR1 and CDR2 (germline): SGHRS, YFSETQ. The CDR3 here is CASSYLGSSYNSPLHF. CDR3 DNA: TGCGCCAGCAGCTATCTCGGCAGCTCCTATAATTCACCCCTCCACTTT.